A single sample gave rise to the 20 T cell receptor beta chains below, sequenced in a study of shared clonotypes between healthy human individuals. Here immunoSEQ multiplex PCR was the method, and the copy in TCRdb shows in-frame clones only, minus some. The sample lists 2 million to 2.5 million clones, approximately 90% occurring once. The material sequenced was naive CD4+ T cells from PBMCs. Noted subset: CD45RA+ positively selected. Receptors were obtained from a man aged 18 to 30 in good health. Some clones in this sample may be carry-over from other donors' samples.

The rearrangement joins TRBV28 to TRBJ2-1; weak D call: TRBD2 (5 bases). Trimming took 8 bases from V and 10 from J, leaving 24 bases between them. The CDR3 contains 15 residues. Germline V gene data show CDR1 as MDHEN and CDR2 as SYDVKM. The CDR3 nucleotides read TGTGCCAGCGTACGAGACAACCTGCCATGGAGGGAGCAGTTCTTC. It is translated as CASVRDNLPWREQFF.

This clone was seen just once. The V and J genes are TRBV28 and TRBJ1-2; 8 bases are shared with TRBD1. This CDR3 is 13 amino acids long. With 11 bases clipped from V and 3 bases from J, the junction kept 8 bases outside the gene matches. CDR1 is MDHEN, CDR2 SYDVKM, per germline. CDR3 in amino acids: CAAETGGDYGYTF. The CDR3 DNA reads as TGTGCCGCCGAAACAGGGGGGGACTATGGCTACACCTTC.

This CDR3 reads CASSQDVLGSNQPQHF. Here the CDR3 DNA reads TGCGCCAGCAGCCAAGATGTTCTAGGGAGCAATCAGCCCCAGCATTTT. This rearrangement joins TRBV4-3 to TRBJ1-5; the D is unclear. Per germline, CDR1 LGHNA and CDR2 YSLEER. The CDR3 is made up of 16 amino acids. The V gene lost 0 bases and the J gene lost 1 base, with 10 bases spanning the gap.

This clone was observed a few times. Different DNA sequences within this sample yield the same CDR3. V is TRBV2 and J is TRBJ1-1; D call uncertain. Germline loops: CDR1 SNHLY, CDR2 FYNNEI. This CDR3 has 11 residues. V lost 2 bases, J lost 3 bases, and 1 base lay in between. In DNA, the CDR3 is TGTGCCAGCAGTGAATACACTGAAGCTTTCTTT. Its translation is CASSEYTEAFF.

The V call is TRBV5-4, the J call TRBJ2-1; D might be TRBD1 or TRBD2, each matching 6 bases. Germline V gives CDR1 SGHNT, CDR2 YYREEE (reference sequence). The V end lost 4 bases, the J end lost 6 bases, and 17 bases lay between the germline ends. CDR3 length: 15 amino acids. CDR3 amino acids: CASSTFTQGLNEQFF. The DNA of the CDR3 is TGTGCCAGCAGCACATTCACACAGGGACTCAATGAGCAGTTCTTC.

The chain uses TRBV19 and TRBJ1-2; 11 nucleotides line up with TRBD1. CDR1 is LNHDA, CDR2 SQIVND, per germline (reference sequence). V was pared by 9 bases and J by 3 bases, with 9 bases of the junction left unmatched. CDR3 length: 15 amino acids. The CDR3 here is CASRRTGGFDYGYTF. The CDR3 DNA sequence: TGTGCCAGCCGGCGGACAGGGGGCTTCGACTATGGCTACACCTTC.

This chain connects TRBV14 to TRBJ2-1, with D tentatively TRBD1 (5 bases). V lost 0 bases and J lost 10, with 16 bases in between. Looked up from germline, CDR1 is SGHDN and CDR2 is FVKESK. The CDR3 totals 15 residues. The DNA of the CDR3 is TGTGCCAGCAGCCAAGATTGGGGCGGTGGAAACGAGCAGTTCTTC. Translation gives CASSQDWGGGNEQFF.

The V call is TRBV11-2, the J call TRBJ1-2; D is uncertain. The CDR3 extends over 13 amino acids. Germline V lookup: CDR1 SGHAT, CDR2 FQNNGV. The V gene lost 4 bases and the J gene lost 8 bases, with 14 bases spanning the gap. CDR3 nucleotide sequence: TGTGCCAGCAGCTCCCACACATCTATCGGCTACACCTTC. The encoded protein is CASSSHTSIGYTF.

The CDR3 coding sequence is TGCGCCAGCAGCTCTGTGGTCAGGGGTATTTCGGAGACCCAGTACTTC. Translation gives CASSSVVRGISETQYF. The chain links TRBV5-1 to TRBJ2-5, with D possibly TRBD1 on 6 matching bases. Trimming shortened V by 3 bases and J by 5 bases, and 20 bases separated the two germline ends. There are 16 residues in the CDR3. Germline loops: CDR1 SGHRS, CDR2 YFSETQ.

V usage is TRBV2 and J usage is TRBJ1-5; no definite D call. Germline loops: CDR1 SNHLY, CDR2 FYNNEI. The CDR3 extends over 15 amino acids. Trimming took 7 bases from V and 0 from J, leaving 13 bases between them. The CDR3 loop reads CASTLLPNSNQPQHF. The CDR3 DNA is TGTGCCAGCACTCTCTTACCCAATAGCAATCAGCCCCAGCATTTT. The full variable domain, with the rest looked up from reference TRBV2 and TRBJ1-5, is EPEVTQTPSHQVTQMGQEVILRCVPISNHLYFYWYRQILGQKVEFLVSFYNNEISEKSEIFDDQFSVERPDGSNFTLKIRSTKLEDSAMYFCASTLLPNSNQPQHFGDGTRLSIL.

J is TRBJ2-5 and V is TRBV28; possibly TRBD1 or TRBD2 for D (6 bases each). Germline V lookup: CDR1 MDHEN, CDR2 SYDVKM. V was trimmed by 6 bases and J by 4 bases, leaving 12 bases between them. The length of the CDR3 is 13 residues. CDR3 nucleotides: TGTGCCAGCAGCATGGGGGGCTTAGAGACCCAGTACTTC. Translation: CASSMGGLETQYF.

The chain recombines TRBV2 with TRBJ2-6, with D maybe TRBD2 (5 bases). Trimming removed 8 bases at V and 9 bases at J, with 20 bases between. The V gene's germline CDR1 is SNHLY and CDR2 FYNNEI. This CDR3 is 15 amino acids long. The chain's CDR3 is CASGKGPDEGNVLTF. CDR3 DNA: TGTGCCAGCGGGAAAGGGCCCGACGAGGGCAACGTCCTGACTTTC.

The V gene is TRBV28, the J gene TRBJ2-2, with 13 nucleotides matching TRBD2. Germline-derived CDR1 and CDR2 are MDHEN and SYDVKM. V gave up 7 bases and J gave up 4 bases; unmatched junction bases: 9. The CDR3 consists of 17 residues. The CDR3 bases are TGTGCCAGCACTGCGGGACTAGCGGGACCTAGCACCGGGGAGCTGTTTTTT. Its translation is CASTAGLAGPSTGELFF.

The rearrangement joins TRBV28 to TRBJ2-5; 7 bases match TRBD1. The V and J ends lost 6 bases and 3 bases, in that order; junction bases with no gene match: 10. Germline CDR1 MDHEN, CDR2 SYDVKM. This CDR3 is 15 amino acids long. The chain's CDR3 is CASSPANDREETQYF. CDR3 nucleotides: TGTGCCAGCAGCCCTGCAAACGACAGGGAAGAGACCCAGTACTTC.

V gene TRBV4-2 combines with J gene TRBJ2-7; 9 bases are shared with TRBD2. This CDR3 region has 14 residues. Germline-derived CDR1 and CDR2 are LGHNA and YNFKEQ. V was clipped by 1 base and J by 4 bases; unmatched bases: 2. This CDR3 reads CASSQGLAGYEQYF. The CDR3 DNA is TGTGCCAGCAGCCAAGGGCTAGCGGGGTACGAGCAGTACTTC.

The chain has TRBV5-1 and TRBJ2-1, with 14 bases lining up with TRBD2. Germline CDR1 is SGHRS and CDR2 is YFSETQ. With V trimmed by 0 bases and J by 7 bases, 21 bases remained unmatched. This CDR3 has 22 residues. CDR3 in DNA: TGCGCCAGCAGCTTGGTCGGGTTTTCGAGACTAGCGGGAGGGCCGCGTCGGAATGAGCAGTTCTTC. It encodes CASSLVGFSRLAGGPRRNEQFF. Full variable domain (rest looked up from reference TRBV5-1 and TRBJ2-1): KAGVTQTPRYLIKTRGQQVTLSCSPISGHRSVSWYQQTPGQGLQFLFEYFSETQRNKGNFPGRFSGRQFSNSRSEMNVSTLELGDSALYLCASSLVGFSRLAGGPRRNEQFFGPGTRLTVL.

J is TRBJ1-1 and V is TRBV7-6, with TRBD1 identical over 8 bases. This CDR3 region has 14 residues. Germline V lookup: CDR1 SGHVS, CDR2 FNYEAQ. With 5 bases clipped from V and 5 bases from J, the junction kept 7 bases outside the gene matches. The CDR3 protein is CASSTTRGRTEAFF. CDR3 DNA: TGTGCCAGCAGCACTACCAGGGGGCGAACTGAAGCTTTCTTT.

V usage is TRBV12-5 and J usage is TRBJ2-7, with D perhaps matching TRBD1 or TRBD2 (5 bases each). The CDR3 covers 15 residues. V dropped 6 bases and J dropped 1 base, with 16 bases sitting between them. Germline values: CDR1 LGHNT, CDR2 FRNRAP. The CDR3 DNA follows: TGTGCTAGTGGCACCTCCCGGGACGGATCCTACGAGCAGTACTTC. Encoded protein: CASGTSRDGSYEQYF.

V gene TRBV2 combines with J gene TRBJ1-1; no clear D gene. Germline CDR1 and CDR2: SNHLY and FYNNEI. Trimming pared 7 bases from V and 6 bases from J, leaving 15 bases between. CDR3 size: 13 residues. The CDR3, as DNA: TGTGCCAGCATAGCCCAACGGGTAGCTGAAGCTTTCTTT. It codes for CASIAQRVAEAFF.

The V gene is TRBV6-7, the J gene TRBJ2-1; 12 positions match TRBD2. TRBV6-7 is assigned to the ORF class and has an uncertain function. Losses at the gene ends were 4 bases for V and 8 bases for J; bases not matched to a gene: 15. The CDR3 contains 18 residues. For the CDR3, the DNA is TGTGCCAGCAGTTCCATCCCCTCACTAGCGGGAGGCGTATATGAGCAGTTCTTC. It yields the protein CASSSIPSLAGGVYEQFF.